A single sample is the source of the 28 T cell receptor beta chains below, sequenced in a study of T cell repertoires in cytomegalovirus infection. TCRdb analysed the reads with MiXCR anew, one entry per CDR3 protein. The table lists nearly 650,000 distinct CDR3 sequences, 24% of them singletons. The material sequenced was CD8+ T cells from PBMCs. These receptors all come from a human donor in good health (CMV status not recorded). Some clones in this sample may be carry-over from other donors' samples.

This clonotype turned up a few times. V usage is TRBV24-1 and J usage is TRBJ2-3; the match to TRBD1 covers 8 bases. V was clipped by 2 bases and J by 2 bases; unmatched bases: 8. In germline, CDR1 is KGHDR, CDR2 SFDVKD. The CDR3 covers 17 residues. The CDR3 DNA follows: TGTGCCACCAGTGATTGGGAACAGGGGGGCCACACAGATACGCAGTATTTT. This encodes CATSDWEQGGHTDTQYF.

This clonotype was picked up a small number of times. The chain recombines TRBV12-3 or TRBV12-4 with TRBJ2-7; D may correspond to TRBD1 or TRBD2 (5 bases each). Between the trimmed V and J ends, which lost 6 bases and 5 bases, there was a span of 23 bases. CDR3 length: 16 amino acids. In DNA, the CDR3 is TGTGCCAGCAGCGGGACCTCCCCGCAAGGAATGAACGAGCAGTACGTC. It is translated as CASSGTSPQGMNEQYV.

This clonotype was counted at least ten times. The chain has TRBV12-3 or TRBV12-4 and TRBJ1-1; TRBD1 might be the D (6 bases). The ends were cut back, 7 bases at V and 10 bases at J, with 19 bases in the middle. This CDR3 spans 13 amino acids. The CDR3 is CASTLQGTRGAFF. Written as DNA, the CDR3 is TGTGCCAGCACCCTTCAGGGGACACGTGGAGCTTTCTTT.

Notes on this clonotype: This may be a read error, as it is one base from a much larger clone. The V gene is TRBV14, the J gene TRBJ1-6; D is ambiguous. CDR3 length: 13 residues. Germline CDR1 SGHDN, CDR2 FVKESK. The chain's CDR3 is CANSQDFGSPLHF. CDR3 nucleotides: TGTGCCAACAGCCAAGATTTTGGCTCACCCCTCCACTTT.

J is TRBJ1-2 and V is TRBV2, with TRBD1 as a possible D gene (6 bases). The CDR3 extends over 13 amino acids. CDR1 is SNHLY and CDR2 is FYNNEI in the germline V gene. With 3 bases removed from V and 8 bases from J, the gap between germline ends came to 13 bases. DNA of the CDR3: TGTGCCAGCAGTGATAGTCAGGGGAACGGCTACACCTTC. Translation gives CASSDSQGNGYTF.

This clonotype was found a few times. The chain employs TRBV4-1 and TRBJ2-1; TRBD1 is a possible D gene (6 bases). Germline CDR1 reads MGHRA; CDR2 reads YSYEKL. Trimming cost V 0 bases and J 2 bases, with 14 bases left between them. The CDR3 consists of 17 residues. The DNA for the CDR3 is TGCGCCAGCAGCCAAGATCCAGGCAGGGGTACCTACAATGAGCAGTTCTTC. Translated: CASSQDPGRGTYNEQFF.

The CDR3 region is CASSQERRGSYNEQFF. CDR3 nucleotide sequence: TGTGCCAGCAGCCAAGAGAGGAGGGGGTCCTACAATGAGCAGTTCTTC. This sequence joins TRBV14 and TRBJ2-1; D tentatively fits TRBD1 or TRBD2 (6 bases each). There are 16 residues in the CDR3. Looked up from germline, CDR1 is SGHDN and CDR2 is FVKESK. The V end was cut by 0 bases, the J end by 1 base, with 10 bases between.

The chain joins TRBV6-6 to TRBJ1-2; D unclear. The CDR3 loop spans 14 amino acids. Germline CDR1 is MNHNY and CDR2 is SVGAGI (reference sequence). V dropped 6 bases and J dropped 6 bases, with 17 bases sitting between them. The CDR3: CASRTPTGSNGYTF. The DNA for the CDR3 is TGTGCCAGCAGGACCCCGACTGGTTCCAATGGCTACACCTTC.

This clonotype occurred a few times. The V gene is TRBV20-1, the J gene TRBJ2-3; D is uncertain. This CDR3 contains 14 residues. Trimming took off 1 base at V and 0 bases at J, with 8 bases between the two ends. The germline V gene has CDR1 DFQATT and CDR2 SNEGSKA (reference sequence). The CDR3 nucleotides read TGCAGTGCTAGAGTGATTGATAGCACAGATACGCAGTATTTT. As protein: CSARVIDSTDTQYF.

The DNA of the CDR3 is TGCAGTGCTAGAGGCTGGGAGGTCGGAGACAGGGGGCTCACAGATACGCAGTATTTT. Protein sequence: CSARGWEVGDRGLTDTQYF. The V gene is TRBV20-1, the J gene TRBJ2-3; 10 bases line up with TRBD1. The CDR3 runs 19 residues. CDR1 is DFQATT and CDR2 is SNEGSKA in the germline V gene (reference sequence). J was trimmed by 2 bases and V by 1 base; bases with no gene match: 15.

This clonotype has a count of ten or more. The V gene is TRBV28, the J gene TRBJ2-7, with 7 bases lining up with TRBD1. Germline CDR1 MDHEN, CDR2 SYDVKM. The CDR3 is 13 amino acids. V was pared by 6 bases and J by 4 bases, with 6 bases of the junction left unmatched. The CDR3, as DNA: TGTGCCAGCAGGCGACAGGGACGGTACGAGCAGTACGTC. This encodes CASRRQGRYEQYV.

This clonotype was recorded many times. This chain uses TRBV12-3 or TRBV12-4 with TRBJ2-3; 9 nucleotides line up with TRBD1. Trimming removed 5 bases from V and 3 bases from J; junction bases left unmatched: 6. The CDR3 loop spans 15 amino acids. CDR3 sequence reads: CASSQGTGKTDTQYF. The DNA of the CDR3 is TGTGCCAGCAGTCAAGGGACAGGGAAGACAGATACGCAGTATTTT.

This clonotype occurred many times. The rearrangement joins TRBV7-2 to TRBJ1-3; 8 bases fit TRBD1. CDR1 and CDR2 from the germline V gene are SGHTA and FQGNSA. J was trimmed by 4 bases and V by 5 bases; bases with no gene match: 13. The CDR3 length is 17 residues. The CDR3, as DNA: TGTGCCAGCAGCGCACTCTCCCAGGGGGCCTCGGGAAACACCATATATTTT. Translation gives CASSALSQGASGNTIYF.

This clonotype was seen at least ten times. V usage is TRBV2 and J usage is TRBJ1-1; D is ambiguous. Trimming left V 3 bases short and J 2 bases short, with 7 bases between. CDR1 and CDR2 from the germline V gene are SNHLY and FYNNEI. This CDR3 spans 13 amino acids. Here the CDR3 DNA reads TGTGCCAGCAGTGAGGTACTCAACACTGAAGCTTTCTTT. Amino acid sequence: CASSEVLNTEAFF. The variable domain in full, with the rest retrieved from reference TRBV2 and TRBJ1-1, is EPEVTQTPSHQVTQMGQEVILRCVPISNHLYFYWYRQILGQKVEFLVSFYNNEISEKSEIFDDQFSVERPDGSNFTLKIRSTKLEDSAMYFCASSEVLNTEAFFGQGTRLTVV.

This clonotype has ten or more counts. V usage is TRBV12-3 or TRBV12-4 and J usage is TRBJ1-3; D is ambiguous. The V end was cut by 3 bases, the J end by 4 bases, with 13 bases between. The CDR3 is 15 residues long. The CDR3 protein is CASSFLRESGNTIYF. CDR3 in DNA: TGTGCCAGCAGTTTCTTGAGAGAATCAGGAAACACCATATATTTT.

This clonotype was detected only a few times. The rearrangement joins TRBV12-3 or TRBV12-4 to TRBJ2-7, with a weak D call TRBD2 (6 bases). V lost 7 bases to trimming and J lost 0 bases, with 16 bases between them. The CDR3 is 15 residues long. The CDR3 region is CASTHWGESSYEQYF. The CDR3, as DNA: TGTGCCAGCACCCACTGGGGGGAGAGCTCCTACGAGCAGTACTTC.

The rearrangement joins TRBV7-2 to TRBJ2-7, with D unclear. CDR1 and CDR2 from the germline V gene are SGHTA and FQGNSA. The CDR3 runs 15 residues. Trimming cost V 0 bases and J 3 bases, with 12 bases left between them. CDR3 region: CASSLAYTHLYEQYF. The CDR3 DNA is TGTGCCAGCAGCTTAGCCTATACGCACCTCTACGAGCAGTACTTC.

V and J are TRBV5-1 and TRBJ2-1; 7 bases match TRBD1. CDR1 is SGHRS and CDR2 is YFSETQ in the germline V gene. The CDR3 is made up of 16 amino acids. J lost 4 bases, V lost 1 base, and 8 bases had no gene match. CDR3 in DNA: TGCGCCAGCAGCTTGCGGCCAGGGGGTACTTACAATGAGCAGTTCTTC. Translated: CASSLRPGGTYNEQFF.

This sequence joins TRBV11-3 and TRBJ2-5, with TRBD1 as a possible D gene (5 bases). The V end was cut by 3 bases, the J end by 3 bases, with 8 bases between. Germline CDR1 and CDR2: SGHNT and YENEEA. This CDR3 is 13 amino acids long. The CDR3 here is CASSFRQKETQYF. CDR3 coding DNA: TGTGCCAGCAGCTTTAGACAGAAAGAGACCCAGTACTTC.

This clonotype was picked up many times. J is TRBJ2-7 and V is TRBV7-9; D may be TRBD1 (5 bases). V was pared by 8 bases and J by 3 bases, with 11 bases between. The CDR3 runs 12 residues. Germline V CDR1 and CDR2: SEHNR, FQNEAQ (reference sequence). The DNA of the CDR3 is TGTGCCAGCGGCACAGGAGTCTACGAGCAGTACTTC. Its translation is CASGTGVYEQYF.

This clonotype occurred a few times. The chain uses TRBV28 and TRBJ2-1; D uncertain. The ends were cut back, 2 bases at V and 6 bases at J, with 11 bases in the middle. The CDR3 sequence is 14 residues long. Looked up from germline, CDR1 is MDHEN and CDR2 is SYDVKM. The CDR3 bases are TGTGCCAGCAGTTTACTCCCTGTGTTCAATGAGCAGTTCTTC. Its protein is CASSLLPVFNEQFF.

CDR3 nucleotide sequence: TGTGCCAGTAGTATAGGCAGGTCCAACAATCAGCCCCAGCATTTT. Its protein product is CASSIGRSNNQPQHF. V usage is TRBV19 and J usage is TRBJ1-5; no clear D. Germline values: CDR1 LNHDA, CDR2 SQIVND (reference sequence). V shed 1 base and J shed 3 bases, with 10 bases lying between them. This CDR3 spans 15 amino acids.

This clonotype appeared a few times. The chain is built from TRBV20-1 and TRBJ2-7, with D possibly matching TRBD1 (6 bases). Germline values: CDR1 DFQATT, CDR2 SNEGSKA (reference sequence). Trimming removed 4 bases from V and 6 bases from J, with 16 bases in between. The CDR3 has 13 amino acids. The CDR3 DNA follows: TGCAGTGCTAAGGGGGTAGGAATGACCGAGCAGTACTTC. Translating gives CSAKGVGMTEQYF.

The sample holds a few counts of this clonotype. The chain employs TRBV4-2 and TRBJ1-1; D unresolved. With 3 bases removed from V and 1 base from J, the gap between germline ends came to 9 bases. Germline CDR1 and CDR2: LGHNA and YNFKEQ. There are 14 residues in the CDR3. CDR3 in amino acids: CASSHGVRNTEAFF. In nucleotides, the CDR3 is TGTGCCAGCAGCCACGGGGTCAGGAACACTGAAGCTTTCTTT.

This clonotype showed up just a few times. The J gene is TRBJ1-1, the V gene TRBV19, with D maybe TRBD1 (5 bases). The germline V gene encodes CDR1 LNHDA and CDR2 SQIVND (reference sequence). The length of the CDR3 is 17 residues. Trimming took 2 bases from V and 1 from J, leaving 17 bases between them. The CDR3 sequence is CASSIPPIDRWNTEAFF. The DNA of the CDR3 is TGTGCCAGTAGTATACCTCCTATAGACAGATGGAACACTGAAGCTTTCTTT.

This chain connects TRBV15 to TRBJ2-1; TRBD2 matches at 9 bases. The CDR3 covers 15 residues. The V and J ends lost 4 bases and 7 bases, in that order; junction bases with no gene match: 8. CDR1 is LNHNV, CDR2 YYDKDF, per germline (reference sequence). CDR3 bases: TGTGCCACCAGCAACGCGGGGGGGCCTTATAATGAGCAGTTCTTC. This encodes CATSNAGGPYNEQFF.

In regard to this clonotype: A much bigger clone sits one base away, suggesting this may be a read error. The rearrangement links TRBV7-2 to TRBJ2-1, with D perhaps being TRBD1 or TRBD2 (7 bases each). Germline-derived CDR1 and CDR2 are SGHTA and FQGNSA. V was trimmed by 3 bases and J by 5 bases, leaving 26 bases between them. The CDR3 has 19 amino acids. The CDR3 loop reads CASSLGGALVEGADNEQFF. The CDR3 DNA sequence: TGTGCCAGCAGCTTGGGGGGGGCTTTGGTTGAGGGGGCAGACAATGAGCAGTTCTTC.

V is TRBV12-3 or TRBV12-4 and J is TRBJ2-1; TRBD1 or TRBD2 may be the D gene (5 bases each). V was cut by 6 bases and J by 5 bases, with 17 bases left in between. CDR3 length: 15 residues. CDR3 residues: CASSAIVGENNEQFF. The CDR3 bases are TGTGCCAGCAGCGCAATAGTGGGGGAAAACAATGAGCAGTTCTTC.